Given below is one T cell receptor (beta chain) in context. Germline assignment: CDR1 GTSNPN and CDR2 SVGIG (reference sequence). This CDR3 region has 15 residues. Trimming removed 0 bases from V and 2 bases from J; junction bases left unmatched: 7. How the authors handled the data: For nucleated cells, counts were estimated from reference gene primer amplification. Assay: immunoSEQ multiplex PCR; the TCRdb copy retains only in-frame clones and omits some. The DNA gave D and trimming, while V, J and clone size come from that table. Of about 210,000 clones in the sample, 83% were seen once. The record originates from a study of blood T cell repertoires in COVID-19. Looking at the study overall: Material from acute and convalescent COVID-19 was sourced from the United States, Italy and Spain.

Input material: peripheral blood. The TCR comes from a woman aged 40 to 50 with active or convalescent COVID-19. The chain recombines TRBV30 with TRBJ2-7; 7 nucleotides agree with TRBD2. CDR3 region: CAWSVPGRMPYEQYF. CDR3 bases: TGTGCCTGGAGTGTCCCCGGGAGGATGCCCTACGAGCAGTACTTC.